A single sample gave rise to the 8 T cell receptor beta chains below, sequenced in a study of blood T cell repertoires in COVID-19. Assay used: immunoSEQ multiplex PCR; TCRdb lists only in-frame clones, some missing. The sample contains about 120,000 clones, roughly three quarters of which appear only once. The sample was peripheral blood. The receptors were sampled from a human donor in a cohort sampled during active COVID-19.

This clone was found a few times. The rearrangement joins TRBV29-1 to TRBJ2-3; D uncertain. With 5 bases removed from V and 4 bases from J, the gap between germline ends came to 7 bases. Per germline, CDR1 SQVTM and CDR2 ANQGSEA. This CDR3 is 11 amino acids long. CDR3 coding DNA: TGCAGCGTTTTATTTTCAGATACGCAGTATTTT. Translation gives CSVLFSDTQYF.

The genes are TRBV7-9 and TRBJ1-1, with 8 bases aligning to TRBD1. The V gene's germline CDR1 is SEHNR and CDR2 FQNEAQ (reference sequence). The CDR3 is 14 amino acids. With 5 bases clipped from V and 1 base from J, the junction kept 3 bases outside the gene matches. This CDR3 is CASSHGQGNTEAFF. CDR3 nucleotide sequence: TGTGCCAGCAGCCACGGACAGGGGAACACTGAAGCTTTCTTT.

The gene calls are TRBV29-1 and TRBJ2-7, with 7 bases identical to TRBD2. CDR1 SQVTM and CDR2 ANQGSEA come from the germline V gene. This CDR3 comprises 13 residues. After removal of 7 bases from V and 3 bases from J, the junction contained 9 bases not matched to a gene. The CDR3 here is CSARGGRGYEQYF. The CDR3, as DNA: TGCAGCGCCCGTGGGGGGAGGGGCTACGAGCAGTACTTC.

V usage is TRBV6-5 and J usage is TRBJ2-7; 10 bases map to TRBD1. CDR1 and CDR2 (germline): MNHEY, SVGAGI. This CDR3 comprises 13 residues. V dropped 7 bases and J dropped 5; count of bases not matched to a gene: 5. CDR3 amino acids: CASNPTGGNEQYF. The CDR3 DNA sequence: TGTGCCAGCAACCCGACAGGGGGCAACGAGCAGTACTTC.

There are a few counts of this clone. The chain joins TRBV20-1 to TRBJ1-2; D may be TRBD1 (6 bases). Germline values: CDR1 DFQATT, CDR2 SNEGSKA (reference sequence). The CDR3 totals 10 residues. V shed 5 bases and J shed 12 bases, with 13 bases lying between them. The CDR3 spells CSALRDTHTF. CDR3 bases: TGCAGTGCTCTCCGGGACACACACACCTTC.

This chain uses TRBV11-2 with TRBJ1-2; 7 bases map to TRBD1. J lost 0 bases, V lost 1 base, and 5 bases had no gene match. Germline V gives CDR1 SGHAT, CDR2 FQNNGV. The CDR3 loop spans 16 amino acids. In nucleotides, the CDR3 is TGTGCCAGCAGCTTAGGGGACAGCCGGACTAACTATGGCTACACCTTC. Its translation: CASSLGDSRTNYGYTF.

The chain combines TRBV5-1 with TRBJ2-7; D gene ambiguous. The V and J ends lost 3 bases and 2 bases respectively, with 12 bases between them. This CDR3 is 14 amino acids long. Germline CDR1 is SGHRS and CDR2 is YFSETQ. The CDR3 spells CASSSPERPYEQYF. The CDR3 DNA sequence: TGCGCCAGCAGCTCCCCGGAGAGGCCCTACGAGCAGTACTTC.

The genes are TRBV11-3 and TRBJ1-6; D is possibly TRBD1 (6 bases). Trimming took 4 bases from V and 2 from J, leaving 12 bases between them. From germline, CDR1 is SGHNT and CDR2 YENEEA. The CDR3 length is 16 residues. DNA for the CDR3: TGTGCCAGCAGCTCGGGTGACAGGACCTATAATTCACCCCTCCACTTT. Translated: CASSSGDRTYNSPLHF.